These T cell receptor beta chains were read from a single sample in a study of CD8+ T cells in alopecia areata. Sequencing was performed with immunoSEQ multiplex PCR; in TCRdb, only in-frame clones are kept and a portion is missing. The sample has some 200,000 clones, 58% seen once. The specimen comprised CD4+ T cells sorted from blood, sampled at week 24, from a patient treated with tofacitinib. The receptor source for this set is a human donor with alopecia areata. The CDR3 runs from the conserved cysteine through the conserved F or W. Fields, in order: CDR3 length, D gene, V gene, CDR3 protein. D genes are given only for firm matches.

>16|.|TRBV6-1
CASSDPATDSSYEQYF
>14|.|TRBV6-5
CASAVGTNSYEQYF
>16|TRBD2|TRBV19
CASSDRGGSSYNEQFF
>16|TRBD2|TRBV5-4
CASSLWLAGVGETQYF
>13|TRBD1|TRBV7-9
CASILTGEYGYTF
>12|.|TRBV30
CAWSVIRETQYF
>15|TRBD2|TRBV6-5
CASSPSGSSYNEQFF
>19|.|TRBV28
CASSLLFGGYTNLNYGYTF
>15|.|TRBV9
CASSVGGTGANVLTF
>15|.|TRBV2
CASSVKGSSNSPLHF
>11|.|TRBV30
CAWTWREKLFF
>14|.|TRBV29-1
CSVVKTGRRNEQFF
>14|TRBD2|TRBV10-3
CAISNSGGTDTQYF
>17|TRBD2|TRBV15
CATSRLAGGPSKNIQYF
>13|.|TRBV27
CASNPLGRDTQYF
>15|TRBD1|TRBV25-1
CASSPRTGGTDTQYF
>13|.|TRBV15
CATSRDRDEKLFF
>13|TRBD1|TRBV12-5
CASGFETGAEAFF
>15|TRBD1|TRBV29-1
CSVERSGDRVDGYTF
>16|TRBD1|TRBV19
CASSRHTGTGGYEQYF
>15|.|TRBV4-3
CASSQDPDTLEKLFF
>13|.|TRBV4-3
CASSQDARSEAFF